The next 15 T cell receptor beta chains were all read from a single sample in a study of blood T cell repertoires in COVID-19. The data were produced by immunoSEQ multiplex PCR, yet TCRdb's version contains in-frame clones alone and is incomplete. The sample lists 300,000 to 400,000 clones; more than 75% were seen once. Sequenced: PBMCs or T cells enriched from blood (not recorded which). All receptors come from a woman aged 25 to 45 who had recovered from COVID-19.

V usage is TRBV9 and J usage is TRBJ1-2; a weak D match, TRBD1 (6 bases). The CDR3 has 15 residues. V dropped 0 bases and J dropped 4 bases, with 13 bases sitting between them. Germline V gene data show CDR1 as SGDLS and CDR2 as YYNGEE. CDR3 nucleotides: TGTGCCAGCAGCGTAGGTGGGGACAACGTCTATGGCTACACCTTC. Translated: CASSVGGDNVYGYTF. The variable domain in full, completed from reference TRBV9 and TRBJ1-2, reads DSGVTQTPKHLITATGQRVTLRCSPRSGDLSVYWYQQSLDQGLQFLIQYYNGEERAKGNILERFSAQQFPDLHSELNLSSLELGDSALYFCASSVGGDNVYGYTFGSGTRLTVV.

Here the CDR3 reads CASSAVAEQFF. The CDR3, as DNA: TGTGCCAGCAGTGCCGTAGCTGAGCAGTTCTTC. The chain has TRBV28 and TRBJ2-1; D gene unclear. CDR1 and CDR2 (germline): MDHEN, SYDVKM. Trimming left V 5 bases short and J 9 bases short, with 8 bases between. CDR3 length: 11 amino acids.

The rearrangement joins TRBV27 to TRBJ1-3; TRBD1 matches at 7 bases. CDR3 length equals 14 residues. The trim removed 3 bases at V and 4 bases at J, leaving 3 bases unmatched. CDR1 is MNHEY and CDR2 is SMNVEV in the germline V gene (reference sequence). Written as DNA, the CDR3 is TGTGCCAGCAGTTTCAGACAGGGCGGAAACACCATATATTTT. Protein sequence: CASSFRQGGNTIYF.

The genes are TRBV6-5 and TRBJ1-3; D is unclear. The CDR3 loop spans 14 amino acids. CDR1 and CDR2 from the germline V gene are MNHEY and SVGAGI. V gave up 6 bases and J gave up 2 bases, with 11 bases separating them. The CDR3 here is CASRSVVAGNTIYF. As DNA, the CDR3 is TGTGCCAGCAGATCAGTTGTCGCTGGAAACACCATATATTTT.

The CDR3 reads CASSAPVQGDYGYTF. CDR3 sequence (DNA): TGTGCCAGCTCAGCCCCGGTACAGGGAGACTATGGCTACACCTTC. This chain uses TRBV18 with TRBJ1-2; a weak D match, TRBD1 (6 bases). With 5 bases removed from V and 3 bases from J, the gap between germline ends came to 16 bases. CDR1 is KGHSH, CDR2 LQKENI, per germline. The CDR3 spans 15 residues.

This chain uses TRBV30 with TRBJ1-4; 9 nucleotides agree with TRBD1. The CDR3 contains 15 residues. The V gene end was trimmed by 3 bases and the J gene end by 8 bases; junction bases not matched to a gene: 10. Looked up from germline, CDR1 is GTSNPN and CDR2 is SVGIG (reference sequence). CDR3: CAWRPWGTGREKLFF. The CDR3 DNA reads as TGTGCCTGGAGACCCTGGGGGACAGGGAGAGAAAAACTGTTTTTT.

The V gene is TRBV28, the J gene TRBJ1-6; 12 nucleotides line up with TRBD1. V lost 5 bases and J lost 7; bases outside the gene matches: 3. The CDR3 runs to 15 residues. Per the germline V gene, CDR1 is MDHEN and CDR2 is SYDVKM. DNA for the CDR3: TGTGCCAGCAGTGGGACAGGGGGCGACAATTCACCCCTCCACTTT. Amino acids: CASSGTGGDNSPLHF.

V is TRBV30 and J is TRBJ1-1, with D possibly being TRBD1 (6 bases). V lost 5 bases and J 3 bases, leaving 19 bases between the germline ends. The CDR3 is 15 amino acids. Germline V lookup: CDR1 GTSNPN, CDR2 SVGIG (reference sequence). The CDR3: CAWAPGGAGDTEAFF. CDR3 DNA: TGTGCCTGGGCCCCTGGGGGCGCGGGGGACACTGAAGCTTTCTTT.

J is TRBJ1-5 and V is TRBV6-5; maybe TRBD1 (6 bases). CDR3 size: 14 residues. From germline, CDR1 is MNHEY and CDR2 SVGAGI. V lost 7 bases to trimming and J lost 0 bases, with 10 bases between them. CDR3 bases: TGTGCCAGCATGAGGGGGAATAGCAATCAGCCCCAGCATTTT. Encoded protein: CASMRGNSNQPQHF.

This chain uses TRBV28 with TRBJ1-5, with D possibly being TRBD1 (5 bases). The CDR3 is 16 amino acids. With 7 bases removed from V and 1 base from J, the gap between germline ends came to 17 bases. Per germline, CDR1 MDHEN and CDR2 SYDVKM. The CDR3 reads CASIPGLGVSNQPQHF. DNA for the CDR3: TGTGCCAGCATACCCGGGTTAGGGGTGAGCAATCAGCCCCAGCATTTT. Full variable domain (outside the CDR3, taken from reference TRBV28 and TRBJ1-5): DVKVTQSSRYLVKRTGEKVFLECVQDMDHENMFWYRQDPGLGLRLIYFSYDVKMKEKGDIPEGYSVSREKKERFSLILESASTNQTSMYLCASIPGLGVSNQPQHFGDGTRLSIL.

The chain carries TRBV11-2 and TRBJ2-7; 7 bases are shared with TRBD2. CDR1 SGHAT and CDR2 FQNNGV come from the germline V gene. The CDR3 runs to 16 residues. V lost 5 bases to trimming and J lost 2 bases; unmatched junction nucleotides: 12. The CDR3 sequence is CASSPISGRDAYEQYF. For the CDR3, the DNA is TGTGCCAGCAGCCCCATCTCGGGGAGGGATGCCTACGAGCAGTACTTC.

The chain joins TRBV7-2 to TRBJ2-3, with 10 positions matching TRBD2. Trimming took 1 base from V and 7 from J; bases not matched to a gene: 8. The CDR3 extends over 16 amino acids. The germline gives CDR1 SGHTA, CDR2 FQGNSA. This CDR3 reads CASSLDSAGGLNTQYF. The CDR3, as DNA: TGTGCCAGCAGCTTAGACTCAGCGGGGGGGCTTAATACGCAGTATTTT.

The genes are TRBV7-2 and TRBJ1-2, with 7 bases aligning to TRBD1. Germline V lookup: CDR1 SGHTA, CDR2 FQGNSA. J gave up 5 bases and V 2 bases, and 14 bases lay outside the gene matches. The CDR3 consists of 17 residues. The CDR3 DNA follows: TGTGCCAGCAGCTTAAACGGGTTGACAGGGAACCGGTATGGCTACACCTTC. Amino acids: CASSLNGLTGNRYGYTF.

The genes are TRBV19 and TRBJ1-1; 9 nucleotides agree with TRBD1. Trimming at V came to 1 base and at J to 6 bases, leaving 3 bases not matched to a gene. The germline CDR1 and CDR2 sequences are LNHDA and SQIVND (reference sequence). The CDR3 is 14 residues long. CDR3: CASSIVDRGSEAFF. CDR3 in DNA: TGTGCCAGTAGTATAGTTGACAGGGGGTCTGAAGCTTTCTTT.

This chain joins TRBV10-1 and TRBJ2-1; TRBD1 might be the D (6 bases). CDR3 length: 15 amino acids. The V end lost 4 bases, the J end lost 0 bases, and 10 bases lay between the germline ends. The germline V gene has CDR1 WNHNN and CDR2 SYGVQD (reference sequence). In DNA, the CDR3 is TGCGCCAGCAGTGGTGGGACACCCTCCTACAATGAGCAGTTCTTC. Its protein is CASSGGTPSYNEQFF.